A single sample gave rise to the 3 T cell receptor beta chains below, sequenced in a study of shared clonotypes between healthy human individuals. Repertoires were generated with immunoSEQ multiplex PCR, while TCRdb's copy carries only in-frame clones and drops some. The sample gives approximately 510,000 clones, less than 85% of which show up once; about an eighth is in the top ten. Sequences were obtained from PBMCs. The receptors shown here come from a woman in her thirties or forties in good health. Some clones in this sample may be carry-over from other donors' samples.

CDR3 in amino acids: CASSFELRRGYTF. CDR3 nucleotide sequence: TGTGCCAGCAGCTTTGAATTAAGGCGGGGCTACACCTTC. The rearrangement joins TRBV12-1 to TRBJ1-2. TRBV12-1 is a pseudogene locus. This CDR3 is built from 13 residues.

The chain carries TRBV5-1 and TRBJ2-1; D gene ambiguous. Trimming took 0 bases from V and 9 from J, leaving 7 bases between them. CDR1 and CDR2 from the germline V gene are SGHRS and YFSETQ. The CDR3 has 12 residues. CDR3 residues: CASSLVDGEQFF. CDR3 coding DNA: TGCGCCAGCAGCTTGGTTGACGGTGAGCAGTTCTTC.

V is TRBV29-1 and J is TRBJ1-3, with D maybe TRBD1 (6 bases). V lost 4 bases, J lost 8 bases, and 15 bases lay in between. Germline values: CDR1 SQVTM, CDR2 ANQGSEA. The CDR3 is 13 amino acids. The CDR3 loop reads CSVAEGGRDTIYF. In DNA, the CDR3 is TGCAGCGTTGCCGAAGGGGGTAGGGACACCATATATTTT.